This T cell receptor beta chain is drawn from a study of blood T cell repertoires in COVID-19. Some clones are missing from TCRdb's copy, which holds only in-frame ones; the method was immunoSEQ multiplex PCR. The table includes some 270,000 clones, approximately 92% detected once. The V end was cut by 8 bases, the J end by 6 bases, with 16 bases between. Germline lookup yields CDR1 SQVTM and CDR2 ANQGSEA. This CDR3 is 13 amino acids long. The sample consisted of peripheral blood. The TCR comes from a woman in her 40s who had recovered from COVID-19. The chain couples TRBV29-1 to TRBJ2-2, with D tentatively TRBD2 (5 bases). CDR3 sequence (DNA): TGCAGCACCGGGGTAGGGAAGGCCGGGGAGCTGTTTTTT. Its translation: CSTGVGKAGELFF.